This passage covers 21 T cell receptor beta chains from one sample sequenced in a study of blood T cell repertoires in COVID-19. The protocol was immunoSEQ multiplex PCR, while the TCRdb copy is restricted to in-frame clones and leaves out a portion. The sample holds some 140,000 clones, roughly 80% seen once. Sequenced material: peripheral blood. All receptors come from a man aged 55 to 69 who had recovered from COVID-19.

The chain couples TRBV18 to TRBJ2-7; TRBD1 is a possible D gene (6 bases). The germline V gene encodes CDR1 KGHSH and CDR2 LQKENI. Trimming removed 1 base from V and 3 bases from J, with 7 bases in between. The CDR3 is 13 residues long. The CDR3 sequence: CASSPLQGYEQYF. The CDR3 DNA sequence: TGTGCCAGCTCACCACTACAGGGCTACGAGCAGTACTTC. Using reference TRBV18 and TRBJ2-7 for the parts outside the CDR3, the full variable domain is NAGVMQNPRHLVRRRGQEARLRCSPMKGHSHVYWYRQLPEEGLKFMVYLQKENIIDESGMPKERFSAEFPKEGPSILRIQQVVRGDSAAYFCASSPLQGYEQYFGPGTRLTVT.

This chain uses TRBV19 with TRBJ2-3; D gene unclear. CDR1 is LNHDA and CDR2 is SQIVND in the germline V gene (reference sequence). CDR3 length: 15 amino acids. Trimming pared 1 base from V and 1 base from J, leaving 9 bases between. CDR3 loop: CASSIVVGGTDTQYF. Here the CDR3 DNA reads TGTGCCAGTAGTATAGTAGTAGGAGGCACAGATACGCAGTATTTT. The full variable domain, its missing parts supplied by reference TRBV19 and TRBJ2-3, is DGGITQSPKYLFRKEGQNVTLSCEQNLNHDAMYWYRQDPGQGLRLIYYSQIVNDFQKGDIAEGYSVSREKKESFPLTVTSAQKNPTAFYLCASSIVVGGTDTQYFGPGTRLTVL.

This chain joins TRBV5-1 and TRBJ1-3, with 7 bases lining up with TRBD1. This CDR3 has 16 amino acids. Germline CDR1 reads SGHRS; CDR2 reads YFSETQ. With 0 bases clipped from V and 0 bases from J, the junction kept 3 bases outside the gene matches. For the CDR3, the DNA is TGCGCCAGCAGCTTGGGGGACAGTCGCTCTGGAAACACCATATATTTT. Protein: CASSLGDSRSGNTIYF.

This sequence joins TRBV21-1 and TRBJ2-5; no DNA check was done on the table's D call, TRBD1. TRBV21-1 is a known pseudogene. This CDR3 spans 14 amino acids. The CDR3 nucleotides are TGTGCCAGCAGCAAGATAGGGGCCCAAGAGACCCAGTACTTC. It codes for CASSKIGAQETQYF.

This sequence joins TRBV6-5 and TRBJ1-1; maybe TRBD1 (5 bases). With 8 bases removed from V and 11 bases from J, the gap between germline ends came to 21 bases. Germline lookup yields CDR1 MNHEY and CDR2 SVGAGI. CDR3 length: 13 amino acids. CDR3: CASLPGDSRLAFF. The CDR3 nucleotides are TGTGCCAGCCTACCTGGGGACTCCCGTCTGGCTTTCTTT.

The chain carries TRBV18 and TRBJ2-7, with TRBD1 matching 9 bases. The J segment lost 5 bases and the V segment lost 6 bases, leaving 11 bases of the junction unmatched. The V gene's germline CDR1 is KGHSH and CDR2 LQKENI. This CDR3 has 15 amino acids. CDR3: CASSSSDRGSDEQYF. Written as DNA, the CDR3 is TGTGCCAGCTCCTCCTCAGACAGGGGGAGCGACGAGCAGTACTTC. The entire variable domain, with the rest obtained from reference TRBV18 and TRBJ2-7, is as follows: NAGVMQNPRHLVRRRGQEARLRCSPMKGHSHVYWYRQLPEEGLKFMVYLQKENIIDESGMPKERFSAEFPKEGPSILRIQQVVRGDSAAYFCASSSSDRGSDEQYFGPGTRLTVT.

The chain joins TRBV28 to TRBJ2-2; 8 nucleotides agree with TRBD2. Per germline, CDR1 MDHEN and CDR2 SYDVKM. V dropped 5 bases and J dropped 2; count of bases not matched to a gene: 13. This CDR3 comprises 18 residues. Here the CDR3 DNA reads TGTGCCAGCAGTCTGGTTGTGAGCGGGGGCTCAAACACCGGGGAGCTGTTTTTT. Its translation: CASSLVVSGGSNTGELFF.

The chain uses TRBV7-9 and TRBJ2-1; 10 bases are shared with TRBD2. The length of the CDR3 is 15 residues. The V gene's germline CDR1 is SEHNR and CDR2 FQNEAQ (reference sequence). With 4 bases clipped from V and 5 bases from J, the junction kept 5 bases outside the gene matches. CDR3 loop: CASSWSGGDHNEQFF. The CDR3 coding sequence is TGTGCCAGCAGCTGGAGCGGGGGGGACCACAATGAGCAGTTCTTC. Complete variable domain (other parts from reference TRBV7-9 and TRBJ2-1): DTGVSQNPRHKITKRGQNVTFRCDPISEHNRLYWYRQTLGQGPEFLTYFQNEAQLEKSRLLSDRFSAERPKGSFSTLEIQRTEQGDSAMYLCASSWSGGDHNEQFFGPGTRLTVL.

This clone appeared a few times. CDR3 sequence: CASSLHPRQGAGDTQYF. In nucleotides, the CDR3 is TGTGCCAGCAGCCTCCACCCACGACAGGGGGCCGGTGATACGCAGTATTTT. The chain has TRBV11-2 and TRBJ2-3; TRBD1 agrees at 10 bases. The CDR3 length is 17 residues. The germline gives CDR1 SGHAT, CDR2 FQNNGV. V was clipped by 5 bases and J by 6 bases; unmatched bases: 14.

The chain joins TRBV5-1 to TRBJ2-7; TRBD1 matches at 10 bases. The CDR3 has 14 residues. Trimming removed 3 bases from V and 2 bases from J; junction bases left unmatched: 2. Looked up from germline, CDR1 is SGHRS and CDR2 is YFSETQ. CDR3 nucleotides: TGCGCCAGCAGCTACGGGACAGGGGCCTACGAGCAGTACTTC. The encoded protein is CASSYGTGAYEQYF.

In its sample, this clone was seen once. The chain couples TRBV9 to TRBJ2-2, with D maybe TRBD2 (5 bases). Germline CDR1 is SGDLS and CDR2 is YYNGEE. Trimming removed 0 bases from V and 6 bases from J, with 15 bases in between. CDR3 length equals 16 residues. The CDR3 DNA reads as TGTGCCAGCAGCGTAGTCCGCGGGTTTACCCCCGGGGAGCTGTTTTTT. Translated: CASSVVRGFTPGELFF.

This chain joins TRBV2 and TRBJ1-6; D is unresolved. This CDR3 has 14 amino acids. Between the trimmed V and J ends, which lost 3 bases and 5 bases, there was a span of 8 bases. Germline CDR1 SNHLY, CDR2 FYNNEI. DNA of the CDR3: TGTGCCAGCAGTGACGGGTCAAATAATTCACCCCTCCACTTT. Residues: CASSDGSNNSPLHF. Drawing the rest from reference TRBV2 and TRBJ1-6, the complete variable domain is EPEVTQTPSHQVTQMGQEVILRCVPISNHLYFYWYRQILGQKVEFLVSFYNNEISEKSEIFDDQFSVERPDGSNFTLKIRSTKLEDSAMYFCASSDGSNNSPLHFGNGTRLTVT.

This chain uses TRBV3-1 (or the pseudogene TRBV3-2) with TRBJ2-5; D call uncertain. The CDR3 sequence is 11 residues long. Germline CDR1 LGHDT, CDR2 YNNKEL (reference sequence). Trimming stripped 5 bases from V and 5 bases from J, with 6 bases between. CDR3 loop: CASSTLETQYF. Here the CDR3 DNA reads TGTGCCAGCAGCACTTTGGAGACCCAGTACTTC.

The chain recombines TRBV19 with TRBJ1-2, with 7 bases that match TRBD1. J gave up 6 bases and V 5 bases, and 6 bases lay outside the gene matches. This CDR3 is built from 13 residues. Per germline, CDR1 LNHDA and CDR2 SQIVND (reference sequence). The CDR3 coding sequence is TGTGCCAGTAGTGTGACAGGGACCCATGGCTACACCTTC. Protein sequence: CASSVTGTHGYTF.

This clone was recorded many times. This chain joins TRBV30 and TRBJ1-2; TRBD1 aligns across 7 bases. The CDR3 has 13 amino acids. Germline V lookup: CDR1 GTSNPN, CDR2 SVGIG (reference sequence). Unmatched junction bases numbered 2, after V lost 0 bases and J lost 4 bases. The CDR3 DNA is TGTGCCTGGAGTGTAGGGGGCGGCTATGGCTACACCTTC. It codes for CAWSVGGGYGYTF.

V usage is TRBV7-3 and J usage is TRBJ2-1; a possible D gene is TRBD1 (6 bases). This CDR3 contains 13 residues. CDR1 is SGHTA and CDR2 is FQGTGA in the germline V gene. V was pared by 2 bases and J by 7 bases, with 9 bases between. This chain's CDR3 is CASSLARGNEQFF. CDR3 DNA sequence: TGTGCCAGCAGCTTAGCCAGGGGAAATGAGCAGTTCTTC.

The genes are TRBV7-9 and TRBJ1-1, with D maybe TRBD1 (5 bases). V was pared by 6 bases and J by 1 base, with 12 bases between. This CDR3 is 14 amino acids long. In germline, CDR1 is SEHNR, CDR2 FQNEAQ (reference sequence). CDR3 protein: CASRRKGPNTEAFF. The CDR3 region has the DNA TGTGCCAGCAGGAGAAAGGGGCCGAACACTGAAGCTTTCTTT.

The CDR3 loop is CSVREAYNEQFF. For the CDR3, the DNA is TGCAGCGTAAGGGAGGCCTACAATGAGCAGTTCTTC. The chain uses TRBV29-1 and TRBJ2-1; D may be TRBD2 (6 bases). The CDR3 length is 12 residues. The germline V and J ends were trimmed by 6 bases and 2 bases, with 8 bases remaining between them. Germline CDR1 and CDR2: SQVTM and ANQGSEA.

V and J are TRBV28 and TRBJ2-3, with 8 bases aligning to TRBD1. Germline CDR1 MDHEN, CDR2 SYDVKM. The CDR3 is 16 amino acids. Losses at the gene ends were 4 bases for V and 4 bases for J; bases not matched to a gene: 10. CDR3 in DNA: TGTGCCAGCAGTTCCCCGAGGACAGGGAACGCAGATACGCAGTATTTT. This encodes CASSSPRTGNADTQYF.

The V gene is TRBV7-2, the J gene TRBJ2-2, with D hard to call. Germline values: CDR1 SGHTA, CDR2 FQGNSA. CDR3 length equals 15 residues. Trimming cost V 5 bases and J 0 bases, with 10 bases left between them. The CDR3 DNA is TGTGCCAGCAGCCAAACAGCCGCGAACACCGGGGAGCTGTTTTTT. This translates into CASSQTAANTGELFF.

J is TRBJ2-5 and V is TRBV5-4; D call uncertain. V lost 1 base and J 5 bases, leaving 12 bases between the germline ends. Germline assignment: CDR1 SGHNT and CDR2 YYREEE (reference sequence). CDR3 length equals 14 residues. CDR3 in amino acids: CASSLNHPGETQYF. CDR3 sequence (DNA): TGTGCCAGCAGCTTGAATCACCCCGGGGAGACCCAGTACTTC.